This T cell receptor beta chain was obtained from a study of shared clonotypes between healthy human individuals. Notes on the study in general: When compared with the clonotypes that were shared by all four sorted-subset donors, the non-shared clonotypes turned out to have lower generation probabilities.

In the case of this clone: What it recognizes is unknown.

CD45RO-negative CD8 cells positively selected for CCR7 made up the naive population, which excluded terminally differentiated effector memory CD45RA+ cells. Healthy and HIV-negative, the adult donors had no recent acute infections or vaccinations. Method: immunoSEQ multiplex PCR; TCRdb's copy keeps in-frame clones and lacks some. The sample contains some 2,000,000 clones, about 95% of which appear only once. Sequencing used naive CD8+ T cells sorted from blood. The clonotype originates from a young man in good health.

CDR3 loop: CASSVESGGATDTQYF. CDR3 in DNA: TGTGCCAGCAGCGTAGAGAGCGGGGGGGCAACAGATACGCAGTATTTT. This chain uses TRBV9 with TRBJ2-3; 10 nucleotides agree with TRBD2. V lost 0 bases, J lost 3 bases, and 4 bases stayed unmatched. Germline-derived CDR1 and CDR2 are SGDLS and YYNGEE. This CDR3 region has 16 residues.